A single sample gave rise to the 11 T cell receptor beta chains below, sequenced in a study of CD8 T cells in ankylosing spondylitis. One entry per CDR3 protein results from TCRdb running MiXCR on the 5' RACE reads. Found here are about 250,000 distinct CDR3 sequences, 30% to 40% of them singletons; the top ten hold around 4%. The sequenced material came from blood, either unsorted or a sorted T cell fraction (not recorded which). The source of these receptors is a male donor with ankylosing spondylitis or in good health (not recorded which).

This rearrangement joins TRBV29-1 to TRBJ2-3, with unresolved D. The V end lost 1 base, the J end lost 0 bases, and 8 bases lay between the germline ends. Germline V CDR1 and CDR2: SQVTM, ANQGSEA. The CDR3 runs to 14 residues. The CDR3 DNA reads as TGCAGCGTTGAAGGGGGAACTAGCACAGATACGCAGTATTTT. This sequence encodes CSVEGGTSTDTQYF.

V usage is TRBV6-1 and J usage is TRBJ2-1; tentatively, D is TRBD1 or TRBD2 (6 bases each). The CDR3 is 14 amino acids. The ends were cut back, 5 bases at V and 6 bases at J, with 14 bases in the middle. Per germline, CDR1 MNHNS and CDR2 SASEGT. The CDR3: CASSTLTGANEQFF. CDR3 bases: TGTGCCAGCAGTACGTTGACGGGGGCCAATGAGCAGTTCTTC.

This clonotype was counted once. The chain has TRBV4-1 and TRBJ1-1, with D perhaps TRBD1 (5 bases). The CDR3 length is 15 residues. From germline, CDR1 is MGHRA and CDR2 YSYEKL. V was pared by 4 bases and J by 1 base, with 13 bases between. In nucleotides, the CDR3 is TGCGCCAGCAGCCTAGGGACCTCAAAGAACACTGAAGCTTTCTTT. It is translated as CASSLGTSKNTEAFF.

This chain links TRBV20-1 with TRBJ2-3; 7 bases agree with TRBD1. Germline lookup yields CDR1 DFQATT and CDR2 SNEGSKA (reference sequence). The CDR3 sequence is 14 residues long. With 6 bases clipped from V and 3 bases from J, the junction kept 9 bases outside the gene matches. The CDR3 loop is CSAQERGLTDTQYF. DNA of the CDR3: TGCAGTGCCCAGGAGAGGGGGCTAACAGATACGCAGTATTTT.

V is TRBV4-1 and J is TRBJ2-7; D is uncertain. The CDR3 length is 13 residues. With 3 bases removed from V and 3 bases from J, the gap between germline ends came to 9 bases. Germline V gene lookup returns CDR1 MGHRA and CDR2 YSYEKL. The CDR3 nucleotides read TGCGCCAGCAGCCAGGCCCTGGGCTACGAGCAGTACTTC. Its protein is CASSQALGYEQYF.

The chain links TRBV5-1 to TRBJ2-5, with D possibly TRBD2 on 6 matching bases. Germline CDR1 reads SGHRS; CDR2 reads YFSETQ. V lost 4 bases and J lost 5, with 15 bases in between. The CDR3 contains 14 residues. The chain's CDR3 is CASSRTEGRETQYF. CDR3 bases: TGCGCCAGCAGCCGGACGGAGGGGAGGGAGACCCAGTACTTC.

This clonotype was found once. V is TRBV20-1 and J is TRBJ2-5, with D perhaps TRBD2 (6 bases). There are 18 residues in the CDR3. V gave up 0 bases and J gave up 4 bases, with 24 bases separating them. Per germline, CDR1 DFQATT and CDR2 SNEGSKA (reference sequence). The CDR3 DNA reads TGCAGTGCTAGAGATCGATTTGTGGGCGGGGTGCCGGGAGAGACCCAGTACTTC. Encoded protein: CSARDRFVGGVPGETQYF.

This clonotype turned up a few times. This chain links TRBV20-1 with TRBJ1-2, with a tentative D call TRBD1 (5 bases). There are 16 residues in the CDR3. The germline V and J ends were trimmed by 2 bases and 4 bases, with 20 bases remaining between them. Germline V gene lookup returns CDR1 DFQATT and CDR2 SNEGSKA (reference sequence). The CDR3 loop reads CSARKERGREAYGYTF. CDR3 coding DNA: TGCAGTGCTAGAAAAGAAAGGGGCCGGGAGGCCTATGGCTACACCTTC.

In this sample, this clonotype turned up once. The J gene is TRBJ2-5, the V gene TRBV3-1; D gene uncertain. Germline V gene sequence: CDR1 LGHDT, CDR2 YNNKEL (reference sequence). The CDR3 is 12 residues long. Trimming left V 2 bases short and J 4 bases short, with 5 bases between. The DNA for the CDR3 is TGTGCCAGCAGCCAACCACCAGAGACCCAGTACTTC. Translated: CASSQPPETQYF.

This clonotype was seen more than once but under ten times. V is TRBV5-5 and J is TRBJ1-5; D not certain. This CDR3 has 13 residues. Germline CDR1 and CDR2: SGHKS and YYEKEE (reference sequence). V was cut by 1 base and J by 4 bases, with 6 bases left in between. DNA for the CDR3: TGTGCCAGCAGCTTGAGCCAAAATCAGCCCCAGCATTTT. This sequence encodes CASSLSQNQPQHF.

This clonotype was counted a few times. The rearrangement joins TRBV5-1 to TRBJ1-6; D gene ambiguous. Trimming shortened V by 0 bases and J by 5 bases, and 6 bases separated the two germline ends. The CDR3 extends over 14 amino acids. CDR1 is SGHRS and CDR2 is YFSETQ in the germline V gene. CDR3 protein: CASSLGSHNSPLHF. The CDR3 nucleotides are TGCGCCAGCAGCTTGGGGTCTCATAATTCACCCCTCCACTTT.